The 11 T cell receptor beta chains below all came from one sample that was sequenced in a study of radiation and T cells in renal cell carcinoma. The time point is: blood 2 weeks post-SBRT. As to treatment: 15 Gy SBRT to primary tumor, nephrectomy 4 weeks later. Profiling relied on immunoSEQ multiplex PCR, and the TCRdb table lists in-frame clones only, not all of them. The table records about 120,000 clones, 65% to 85% of them present only once. This specimen consisted of blood, obtained from a patient whose treatment included radiotherapy and nephrectomy. These TCRs come from a man between 50 and 59 years old with renal cell carcinoma.

This chain uses TRBV5-1 with TRBJ1-1, with a possible D match to TRBD1 (5 bases). The CDR3 contains 14 residues. With 3 bases removed from V and 4 bases from J, the gap between germline ends came to 13 bases. The germline CDR1 and CDR2 sequences are SGHRS and YFSETQ. CDR3 in amino acids: CASSWSLQGTEAFF. The CDR3 DNA sequence: TGCGCCAGCAGCTGGAGTCTTCAGGGCACTGAAGCTTTCTTT.

This clone was counted a single time. The chain uses TRBV9 and TRBJ2-3; TRBD2 might be the D (5 bases). V lost 4 bases, J lost 1 base, and 13 bases lay in between. Germline CDR1 is SGDLS and CDR2 is YYNGEE. This CDR3 is 15 amino acids long. DNA of the CDR3: TGTGCCAGCAGCACGCAGACTACTGGCACAGATACGCAGTATTTT. Translation gives CASSTQTTGTDTQYF.

Notes on this clone: Different DNA sequences within this sample yield the same CDR3. V gene TRBV18 combines with J gene TRBJ1-5; D is unclear. This CDR3 comprises 13 residues. V dropped 3 bases and J dropped 5 bases, with 8 bases sitting between them. Germline-derived CDR1 and CDR2 are KGHSH and LQKENI. For the CDR3, the DNA is TGTGCCAGCTCACCCGGAAGGGATCAGCCCCAGCATTTT. Translation gives CASSPGRDQPQHF.

The chain has TRBV7-9 and TRBJ1-2; D is unclear. In germline, CDR1 is SEHNR, CDR2 FQNEAQ (reference sequence). Trimming left V 5 bases short and J 2 bases short, with 12 bases between. There are 14 residues in the CDR3. The CDR3 region has the DNA TGTGCCAGCAGCCGAACCACAGCCAACTATGGCTACACCTTC. As protein: CASSRTTANYGYTF.

The J gene is TRBJ2-7, the V gene TRBV7-3; perhaps TRBD2 as D (6 bases). Trimming pared 7 bases from V and 0 bases from J, leaving 13 bases between. The CDR3 covers 14 residues. Per the germline V gene, CDR1 is SGHTA and CDR2 is FQGTGA. DNA of the CDR3: TGTGCCAGCACTACTCGGGGGAGCTCCTACGAGCAGTACTTC. Its protein product is CASTTRGSSYEQYF.

This chain links TRBV4-1 with TRBJ2-2; no clear D. This CDR3 has 16 residues. V was shortened by 2 bases and J by 3 bases, with 13 bases between the two germline ends. The germline V gene has CDR1 MGHRA and CDR2 YSYEKL. The CDR3 here is CASSQLDLIHTGELFF. Written as DNA, the CDR3 is TGCGCCAGCAGCCAATTGGATCTTATTCACACCGGGGAGCTGTTTTTT.

This clone was recorded once. This rearrangement joins TRBV5-1 to TRBJ2-1, with a tentative D call TRBD2 (5 bases). Trimming removed 3 bases from V and 6 bases from J, with 10 bases in between. The V gene's germline CDR1 is SGHRS and CDR2 YFSETQ. This CDR3 has 13 residues. This CDR3 reads CASSWAAGNEQFF. As DNA, the CDR3 is TGCGCCAGCAGCTGGGCGGCGGGCAATGAGCAGTTCTTC.

The rearrangement joins TRBV4-1 to TRBJ2-2; D remains unclear. CDR3 size: 18 residues. Trimming removed 0 bases at V and 5 bases at J, with 19 bases between. CDR1 is MGHRA, CDR2 YSYEKL, per germline. In DNA form, the CDR3 reads TGCGCCAGCAGCCAAGATTCATTTGCGGCAGGCCAGACCGGGGAGCTGTTTTTT. Translating it yields CASSQDSFAAGQTGELFF.

The chain links TRBV2 to TRBJ2-5, with a tentative D call TRBD1 (5 bases). The germline V gene has CDR1 SNHLY and CDR2 FYNNEI. The CDR3 runs to 13 residues. With 3 bases removed from V and 2 bases from J, the gap between germline ends came to 7 bases. The DNA of the CDR3 is TGTGCCAGCAGTGATTACAGGCAAGAGACCCAGTACTTC. Protein: CASSDYRQETQYF.

CDR3 amino acids: CASREMRGARDTGELFF. The CDR3, as DNA: TGTGCCAGCAGGGAAATGCGGGGGGCGCGGGACACCGGGGAGCTGTTTTTT. The V call is TRBV5-6, the J call TRBJ2-2; 8 positions match TRBD2. The CDR3 extends over 17 amino acids. The V gene end was trimmed by 5 bases and the J gene end by 3 bases; junction bases not matched to a gene: 12. Germline values: CDR1 SGHDT, CDR2 YYEEEE.

The chain is built from TRBV18 and TRBJ2-7, with 8 bases matching TRBD2. The V gene's germline CDR1 is KGHSH and CDR2 LQKENI. The length of the CDR3 is 16 residues. Germline trimming cut 1 base from V and 0 bases from J; bases unmatched to any gene: 5. The CDR3 reads CASSPLGSGNSYEQYF. DNA of the CDR3: TGTGCCAGCTCACCACTTGGTAGCGGGAACTCCTACGAGCAGTACTTC.